This note documents a single TCR beta chain sequence. Its specificity is unknown. This record comes from a study of cytomegalovirus exposure and HLA in healthy donors. Study-level results: The classifier was said to identify cytomegalovirus status with high specificity and sensitivity.

CDR3 size: 15 residues. V was clipped by 4 bases and J by 4 bases; unmatched bases: 9. Germline V gives CDR1 SGHNT, CDR2 YYREEE (reference sequence). Vbeta (60) and Jbeta (13) primers were used in the PCR. The data were produced by immunoSEQ multiplex PCR, yet TCRdb's version contains in-frame clones alone and is incomplete. This table has about 140,000 clones, more than 75% appearing once. Likely unrecorded immune exposures existed in these nominally healthy donors. The material sequenced was PBMCs. The receptor was isolated from a man aged 40-50 years in good health and CMV-seronegative. V usage is TRBV5-4 and J usage is TRBJ1-2; 8 bases line up with TRBD1. The CDR3 region has the DNA TGTGCCAGCAGCCCACCACAAGACAGGGGCTATGGCTACACCTTC. Translating it yields CASSPPQDRGYGYTF.